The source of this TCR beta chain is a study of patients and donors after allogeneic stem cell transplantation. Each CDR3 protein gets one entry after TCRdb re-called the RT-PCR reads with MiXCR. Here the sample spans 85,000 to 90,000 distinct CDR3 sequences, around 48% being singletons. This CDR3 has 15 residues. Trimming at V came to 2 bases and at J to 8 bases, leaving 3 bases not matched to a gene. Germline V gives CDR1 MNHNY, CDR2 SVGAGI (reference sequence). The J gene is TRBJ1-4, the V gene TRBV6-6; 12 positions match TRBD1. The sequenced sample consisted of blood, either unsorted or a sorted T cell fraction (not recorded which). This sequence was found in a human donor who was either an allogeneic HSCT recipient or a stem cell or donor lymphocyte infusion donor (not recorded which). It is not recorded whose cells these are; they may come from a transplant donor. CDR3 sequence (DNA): TGTGCCAGCAGTTACGGGGACAGGGGGCCCGAAAAACTGTTTTTT. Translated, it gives CASSYGDRGPEKLFF.